One and the same sample provided the 9 T cell receptor beta chains below, sequenced in a study of PD-1 blockade in classical Hodgkin lymphoma. TCRdb's table, derived via immunoSEQ multiplex PCR, lists solely in-frame clones and lacks some. The sample lists some 96,000 clones, approximately 83% occurring once. Brentuximab vedotin exposure varied, and every patient relapsed after autologous stem cell transplantation. The input for sequencing was peripheral blood mononuclear cells (PBMCs), taken at baseline. Receptors originate from a human donor with classical Hodgkin lymphoma.

This sequence joins TRBV14 and TRBJ2-7; tentative D call: TRBD1 (6 bases). The germline CDR1 and CDR2 sequences are SGHDN and FVKESK. The CDR3 is made up of 14 amino acids. The germline V and J ends were trimmed by 0 bases and 3 bases, with 9 bases remaining between them. CDR3 sequence reads: CASSQDQGYYEQYF. The CDR3 bases are TGTGCCAGCAGCCAAGACCAGGGGTACTACGAGCAGTACTTC.

The chain couples TRBV7-3 to TRBJ2-3, with D perhaps matching TRBD2 (6 bases). Germline V lookup: CDR1 SGHTA, CDR2 FQGTGA. Trimming pared 4 bases from V and 6 bases from J, leaving 11 bases between. This CDR3 is built from 13 residues. CDR3 DNA: TGTGCCAGCAGCTCTATGGAGGGGGATACGCAGTATTTT. Translated, it gives CASSSMEGDTQYF.

The genes are TRBV28 and TRBJ2-5; either TRBD1 or TRBD2 may supply D (5 bases each). This CDR3 region has 14 residues. Deletions cut 5 bases from V and 7 bases from J, with 17 bases between. Germline V lookup: CDR1 MDHEN, CDR2 SYDVKM. CDR3 region: CASSTGLAYVTQYF. CDR3 coding DNA: TGTGCCAGCAGTACAGGACTGGCATATGTGACCCAGTACTTC.

The CDR3 DNA is TGTGCCAGCAAGGGGGACAACAATCAGCCCCAGCATTTT. Translation gives CASKGDNNQPQHF. V and J are TRBV2 and TRBJ1-5; maybe TRBD1 (6 bases). The germline V gene encodes CDR1 SNHLY and CDR2 FYNNEI. Trimming shortened V by 7 bases and J by 3 bases, and 10 bases separated the two germline ends. This CDR3 contains 13 residues.

This clone occurred once. This chain connects TRBV6-1 to TRBJ2-1; D remains ambiguous. Trimming stripped 5 bases from V and 5 bases from J, with 4 bases between. From germline, CDR1 is MNHNS and CDR2 SASEGT. This CDR3 is built from 11 residues. CDR3 in DNA: TGTGCCAGCAGTTACCACAATGAGCAGTTCTTC. Translating it yields CASSYHNEQFF.

This chain joins TRBV5-1 and TRBJ2-1; D tentatively fits TRBD1 or TRBD2 (5 bases each). CDR1 SGHRS and CDR2 YFSETQ come from the germline V gene. The V end lost 4 bases, the J end lost 1 base, and 21 bases lay between the germline ends. The length of the CDR3 is 18 residues. CDR3 bases: TGCGCCAGCAGCCCTCAGCCTGGGGGTCCAGGGTCCTACAATGAGCAGTTCTTC. Its protein is CASSPQPGGPGSYNEQFF.

This clone has just one count. The genes are TRBV30 and TRBJ2-2; 8 bases map to TRBD2. The CDR3 extends over 15 amino acids. Germline CDR1 reads GTSNPN; CDR2 reads SVGIG (reference sequence). Germline trimming cut 8 bases from V and 5 bases from J; bases unmatched to any gene: 13. CDR3 bases: TGTGCCGGAACCCGCGGGAGGACGGGGACCGGGGAGCTGTTTTTT. Its protein is CAGTRGRTGTGELFF.

A few counts support this clone. The CDR3 DNA sequence: TGCGCCAGCAGTTCCGGCCTTACGGGGGACACCGGGGAGCTGTTTTTT. It specifies CASSSGLTGDTGELFF. The rearrangement links TRBV10-1 to TRBJ2-2, with D perhaps TRBD2 (6 bases). In germline, CDR1 is WNHNN, CDR2 SYGVQD (reference sequence). Trimming removed 5 bases from V and 3 bases from J, with 16 bases in between. This CDR3 contains 16 residues.

In its sample, this clone was seen a few times. The genes are TRBV30 and TRBJ2-1, with D possibly matching TRBD2 (6 bases). This CDR3 spans 15 amino acids. Germline assignment: CDR1 GTSNPN and CDR2 SVGIG (reference sequence). Between the trimmed V and J ends, which lost 1 base and 2 bases, there was a span of 12 bases. CDR3 sequence reads: CAWSGGRGPYNEQFF. CDR3 coding DNA: TGTGCCTGGAGTGGAGGGCGGGGACCCTACAATGAGCAGTTCTTC.